The 16 T cell receptor beta chains reported below all come from one sample, sequenced in a study of PD-1 blockade in classical Hodgkin lymphoma. Assay used: immunoSEQ multiplex PCR; TCRdb lists only in-frame clones, some missing. The profile shows about 28,000 clones, around four fifths of them singletons. The time point: cycle 4 day 1 (C4D1), after five to seven weeks of nivolumab. Every patient relapsed after autologous stem cell transplantation, and brentuximab vedotin exposure varied. The specimen was peripheral blood mononuclear cells (PBMCs), collected before the fourth cycle of nivolumab. These receptors all stem from a human donor with classical Hodgkin lymphoma.

The rearrangement uses TRBV2 and TRBJ2-3; 8 bases agree with TRBD2. There are 15 residues in the CDR3. Germline CDR1 SNHLY, CDR2 FYNNEI. J was trimmed by 6 bases and V by 6 bases; bases with no gene match: 11. The CDR3 loop reads CASSSESGSADTQYF. The CDR3, as DNA: TGTGCCAGCAGCTCGGAGAGCGGGAGTGCCGATACGCAGTATTTT.

This chain connects TRBV28 to TRBJ2-7; TRBD1 agrees at 9 bases. The CDR3 length is 14 residues. V shed 2 bases and J 7 bases; nucleotides not matched to a gene: 6. Germline CDR1 reads MDHEN; CDR2 reads SYDVKM. The CDR3 DNA follows: TGTGCCAGCAGTTTAGGACAGGGGTTTGAGGAGCAGTACTTC. Its protein is CASSLGQGFEEQYF.

This clone occurred once. The V and J genes are TRBV20-1 and TRBJ2-4; D not certain. From germline, CDR1 is DFQATT and CDR2 SNEGSKA (reference sequence). Trimming cost V 3 bases and J 5 bases, with 5 bases left between them. This CDR3 is built from 11 residues. As DNA, the CDR3 is TGCAGTGCTAGGAGCCAAAACATTCAGTACTTC. Its translation: CSARSQNIQYF.

This clone rates as medium-sized. Sequence at one end of the junction differs from germline and may be a read error. V gene TRBV28 combines with J gene TRBJ1-4; D is ambiguous. CDR1 is MDHEN and CDR2 is SYDVKM in the germline V gene. The CDR3 sequence is 10 residues long. In DNA form, the CDR3 reads TGTGCCAGCAGTTTAGCCCAGGAACGATTT. The encoded protein is CASSLAQERF.

The chain employs TRBV7-8 and TRBJ1-5; D gene uncertain. The CDR3 loop spans 15 amino acids. Trimming removed 3 bases from V and 1 base from J, with 10 bases in between. CDR1 and CDR2 from the germline V gene are SGHVS and FQNEAQ. CDR3 nucleotide sequence: TGTGCCAGCAGCTTTTCGGCGTTCAGCAATCAGCCCCAGCATTTT. Protein product: CASSFSAFSNQPQHF.

The V call is TRBV6-6, the J call TRBJ2-5; D is perhaps TRBD1 (5 bases). V was trimmed by 2 bases and J by 2 bases, leaving 9 bases between them. The CDR3 extends over 14 amino acids. CDR1 and CDR2 (germline): MNHNY, SVGAGI (reference sequence). The CDR3 nucleotides are TGTGCCAGCAGTTACGTTGACAGACAAGAGACCCAGTACTTC. It yields the protein CASSYVDRQETQYF.

This clone was detected a few times. Other DNA sequences of this sample code for an identical CDR3. V and J are TRBV27 and TRBJ2-3; TRBD2 matches 10 bases. Germline CDR1 is MNHEY and CDR2 is SMNVEV (reference sequence). Unmatched junction bases numbered 6, after V lost 6 bases and J lost 6 bases. The CDR3 runs to 14 residues. CDR3 amino acids: CASRLAGGLDTQYF. CDR3 coding DNA: TGTGCCAGCAGGTTAGCGGGAGGCCTTGATACGCAGTATTTT.

The table lists this clone with a few counts. V and J are TRBV6-5 and TRBJ2-7; the match to TRBD1 covers 8 bases. The CDR3 is 11 amino acids. J was trimmed by 3 bases and V by 9 bases; bases with no gene match: 1. Looked up from germline, CDR1 is MNHEY and CDR2 is SVGAGI. CDR3 loop: CARQGGYEQYF. The CDR3 bases are TGTGCCAGACAGGGGGGCTACGAGCAGTACTTC.

This clone was recorded only once. V usage is TRBV25-1 and J usage is TRBJ1-5, with 7 bases matching TRBD1. Germline V CDR1 and CDR2: MGHDK, SYGVNS. There are 14 residues in the CDR3. Losses at the gene ends were 4 bases for V and 0 bases for J; bases not matched to a gene: 0. The CDR3 loop reads CASSGTGSNQPQHF. CDR3 bases: TGTGCCAGCAGTGGGACAGGTAGCAATCAGCCCCAGCATTTT.

The rearrangement joins TRBV6-6 to TRBJ1-2; D gene uncertain. CDR3 length: 12 amino acids. Germline V gene data show CDR1 as MNHNY and CDR2 as SVGAGI (reference sequence). Trimming shortened V by 5 bases and J by 4 bases, and 8 bases separated the two germline ends. The DNA of the CDR3 is TGTGCCAGCAGTCGAGACACCTATGGCTACACCTTC. As protein: CASSRDTYGYTF.

CDR3 in amino acids: CASSAASGTAGTQYF. The CDR3, as DNA: TGTGCCAGCAGTGCGGCTAGCGGTACCGCCGGTACGCAGTATTTT. The chain recombines TRBV25-1 with TRBJ2-3, with 7 bases identical to TRBD2. V was pared by 4 bases and J by 8 bases, with 12 bases of the junction left unmatched. This CDR3 spans 15 amino acids. The germline CDR1 and CDR2 sequences are MGHDK and SYGVNS.

In DNA form, the CDR3 reads TGCGCCAGCAGCTTGCACGGGGATAGCAATCAGCCCCAGCATTTT. Translating gives CASSLHGDSNQPQHF. J is TRBJ1-5 and V is TRBV5-1; D is ambiguous. The CDR3 has 15 amino acids. The germline V and J ends were trimmed by 1 base and 0 bases, with 8 bases remaining between them. Germline CDR1 reads SGHRS; CDR2 reads YFSETQ.

The rearrangement uses TRBV5-1 and TRBJ2-2, with a possible D match to TRBD2 (5 bases). CDR3 length equals 14 residues. CDR1 and CDR2 (germline): SGHRS, YFSETQ. Trimming cost V 0 bases and J 6 bases, with 9 bases left between them. As DNA, the CDR3 is TGCGCCAGCAGCTTGGTTTCCGGGGCCGGGGAGCTGTTTTTT. Encoded protein: CASSLVSGAGELFF.

The chain has TRBV28 and TRBJ2-1, with D perhaps TRBD2 (5 bases). The germline gives CDR1 MDHEN, CDR2 SYDVKM. The length of the CDR3 is 16 residues. V lost 7 bases and J lost 0, with 16 bases in between. DNA for the CDR3: TGTGCCAGCACTGTTAGTACGGGAAGCTCCTACAATGAGCAGTTCTTC. Protein sequence: CASTVSTGSSYNEQFF.

The chain links TRBV6-6 to TRBJ2-3; D is possibly TRBD1 or TRBD2 (5 bases each). V was shortened by 0 bases and J by 1 base, with 5 bases between the two germline ends. Germline V CDR1 and CDR2: MNHNY, SVGAGI (reference sequence). The CDR3 runs to 14 residues. The CDR3 coding sequence is TGTGCCAGCAGTTACTCGGGGGGCACAGATACGCAGTATTTT. Residues: CASSYSGGTDTQYF.

The chain employs TRBV6-5 and TRBJ1-1; D gene unclear. Germline V gene data show CDR1 as MNHEY and CDR2 as SVGAGI. The V end lost 6 bases, the J end lost 0 bases, and 8 bases lay between the germline ends. This CDR3 has 13 residues. The CDR3 DNA follows: TGTGCCAGCAGCCCAGACATGAACACTGAAGCTTTCTTT. Translation: CASSPDMNTEAFF.